This TCR beta chain was recorded in a study of T-cell memory formation after mild COVID-19. About the study: Clustering of TCRs was largely donor specific.

The germline gives CDR1 LGHDT, CDR2 YNNKEL (reference sequence). V was cut by 3 bases and J by 1 base, with 16 bases left in between. This CDR3 is 16 amino acids long. With regard to this clonotype: Its antigen is still unknown.

Study findings and constraints: In pre-infection memory, a portion of responding clones appeared, which suggested that cross-reactive memory joined.

The TCR alpha and TCR beta cDNA libraries, bearing sample barcodes and UMIs, were generated by 5'RACE using constant-segment primers. TCRdb independently ran MiXCR on the 5' RACE reads; one entry per CDR3 protein. The sample consists of about 210,000 distinct CDR3 sequences, 10% of them appearing once. This sequence joins TRBV3-1 and TRBJ2-7; D is tentatively TRBD1 or TRBD2 (5 bases each). The sequenced material came from PBMCs or a T cell subset sorted from them (not recorded which). This sequence originates from a young man who had mild COVID-19 (a few samples of this study predate the infection). Cell type and time point are not known. The CDR3, as DNA: TGTGCCAGCAGCCACGAGGGGCTGTCGAGGTCCTACGAGCAGTACTTC. Amino acid sequence: CASSHEGLSRSYEQYF.